This entry is about one T cell receptor (beta chain). The data were obtained in a study of control samples from healthy donors and cancer patients. The CDR3 totals 16 residues. CDR1 is LNHNV, CDR2 YYDKDF, per germline (reference sequence). V lost 4 bases and J lost 2; bases outside the gene matches: 8. The repertoire was sequenced with immunoSEQ multiplex PCR; TCRdb's copy has only in-frame clones and lacks some. The repertoire holds 85,000 to 100,000 clones, with just over 90% as singletons. This receptor was identified in a man younger than 35 in good health. The chain recombines TRBV15 with TRBJ1-5; TRBD1 aligns across 7 bases. The source material was blood. CDR3 sequence (DNA): TGTGCCACCAGCACATACCCCGGGACAGGCAATCAGCCCCAGCATTTT. It is translated as CATSTYPGTGNQPQHF.